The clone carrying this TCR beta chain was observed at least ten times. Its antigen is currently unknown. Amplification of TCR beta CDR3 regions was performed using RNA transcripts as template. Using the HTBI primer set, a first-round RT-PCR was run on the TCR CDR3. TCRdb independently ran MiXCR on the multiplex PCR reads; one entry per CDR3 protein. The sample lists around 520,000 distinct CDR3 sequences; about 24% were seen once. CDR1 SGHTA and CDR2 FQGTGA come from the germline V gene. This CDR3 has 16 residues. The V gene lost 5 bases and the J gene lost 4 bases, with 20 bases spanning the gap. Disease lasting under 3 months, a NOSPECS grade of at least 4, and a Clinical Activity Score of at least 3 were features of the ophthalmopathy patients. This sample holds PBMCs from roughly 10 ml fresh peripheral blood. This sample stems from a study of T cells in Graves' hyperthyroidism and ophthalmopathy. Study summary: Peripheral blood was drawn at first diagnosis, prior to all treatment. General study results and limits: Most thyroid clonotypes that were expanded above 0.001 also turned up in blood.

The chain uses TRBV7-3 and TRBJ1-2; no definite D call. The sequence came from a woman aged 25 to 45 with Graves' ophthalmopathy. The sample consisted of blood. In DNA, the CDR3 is TGTGCCAGCAGCGAACACCCTGGAACGGCCTCCTATGGCTACACCTTC. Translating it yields CASSEHPGTASYGYTF.